These 6 T cell receptor beta chains came from one sample sequenced in a study of control samples from healthy donors and cancer patients. Measured with immunoSEQ multiplex PCR; TCRdb has only the in-frame clones, and not every one. The sample has about 100,000 clones, roughly 90% seen once. Material for sequencing was blood. These receptors all come from a man aged 30-40 years in good health.

The chain couples TRBV19 to TRBJ2-7; 7 bases line up with TRBD2. Per the germline V gene, CDR1 is LNHDA and CDR2 is SQIVND (reference sequence). This CDR3 contains 16 residues. The V gene end was trimmed by 4 bases and the J gene end by 6 bases; junction bases not matched to a gene: 15. The CDR3 spells CASSTSGGRGLGEQYF. CDR3 DNA sequence: TGTGCCAGTAGTACGTCTGGCGGGAGAGGTTTAGGCGAGCAGTACTTC.

This clone was counted a single time. The chain combines TRBV12-3 or TRBV12-4 with TRBJ2-7; the D gene is possibly TRBD1 (6 bases). Trimming took off 4 bases at V and 9 bases at J, with 16 bases between the two ends. This CDR3 comprises 13 residues. The CDR3 loop reads CASSSRGPERQYF. The DNA of the CDR3 is TGTGCCAGCAGTTCCAGGGGCCCCGAGCGGCAGTACTTC.

This chain joins TRBV6-6 and TRBJ1-5; TRBD1 is a possible D gene (5 bases). This CDR3 has 14 residues. Trimming took 6 bases from V and 7 from J, leaving 16 bases between them. Germline CDR1 is MNHNY and CDR2 is SVGAGI (reference sequence). CDR3 bases: TGTGCCAGCAGCACAGGCGACATGTTCCAGCCCCAGCATTTT. Translated: CASSTGDMFQPQHF.

V gene TRBV7-3 combines with J gene TRBJ1-1, with 7 bases that match TRBD1. V was pared by 1 base and J by 4 bases, with 6 bases of the junction left unmatched. CDR3 length equals 15 residues. Germline-derived CDR1 and CDR2 are SGHTA and FQGTGA. The CDR3 DNA follows: TGTGCCAGCAGCTTAAGGAAAGGGGGCCTCACTGAAGCTTTCTTT. Encoded protein: CASSLRKGGLTEAFF.

CDR3 loop: CAISESTPVEAFF. The CDR3 region has the DNA TGTGCCATCAGTGAGTCGACTCCAGTAGAAGCTTTCTTT. The rearrangement uses TRBV10-3 and TRBJ1-1, with D unclear. CDR1 is ENHRY, CDR2 SYGVKD, per germline. V gave up 0 bases and J gave up 8 bases, with 10 bases separating them. This CDR3 comprises 13 residues.

This clone was detected only once. The rearrangement uses TRBV6-2 or TRBV6-3 and TRBJ1-2; 7 positions match TRBD1. The CDR3 extends over 13 amino acids. Germline trimming cut 4 bases from V and 4 bases from J; bases unmatched to any gene: 3. Germline V gene sequence: CDR1 MNHEY, CDR2 SVGEGT. The CDR3 nucleotides read TGTGCCAGCAGTTCGGGACAGCTCTATGGCTACACCTTC. Protein: CASSSGQLYGYTF.